Listed below are T cell receptor beta chains from one sample, sequenced in a study of response to subunit inactivated influenza vaccine. MiXCR, run by TCRdb on the RT-PCR reads, gives a single entry per CDR3 protein. In the table there are hundreds of thousands of distinct CDR3 sequences, approximately 7.1% of which are singletons. The source was PBMCs from blood, collected roughly 24 months after vaccination. All receptors come from a man aged 45-69 years who received an inactivated influenza vaccine. Both conserved end residues are part of each CDR3. Fields, in order: J gene, clone size, V gene, D gene, CDR3 DNA, CDR3 protein. A D gene is named only where the DNA matches it firmly. Not all rows give a size; the values are once, few, many and, for expanded clones, a class.

TRBJ2-1 - TRBV12-3/TRBV12-4 - TGTGCCAGCACCTTACATGATTCTTCATACAATGAGCAGTTCTTC CASTLHDSSYNEQFF
TRBJ2-2 - TRBV30 TRBD1 TGTGCCTGGAGTAAAAGGTGGGGACAGGGAACCGGGGAGCTGTTTTTT CAWSKRWGQGTGELFF
TRBJ2-5 many TRBV5-1 TRBD2 TGCGCCAGCAGCAAGGGGACTAGCGTTTACCAAGAGACCCAGTACTTC CASSKGTSVYQETQYF
TRBJ2-7 - TRBV30 - TGTGCCTGGAGTGCCAGGGTTTACGAGCAGTACTTC CAWSARVYEQYF
TRBJ2-7 many TRBV4-1 TRBD1 TGCGCCAGCAGCCAGTGGACAGGGGGCTACGAGCAGTACTTC CASSQWTGGYEQYF
TRBJ1-6 few TRBV5-1 - TGCGCCAGCAGCTCCTCTCCCCGGGGTGGTGATTCACCCCTCCACTTT CASSSSPRGGDSPLHF
TRBJ2-3 - TRBV6-5 TRBD2 TGTGCCAGCAGTTATTCGGGACTAGCGTTCACAGATACGCAGTATTTT CASSYSGLAFTDTQYF
TRBJ2-3 few TRBV20-1 - TGCAGTGAGTCAGTCCCAGGAGATACGCAGTATTTT CSESVPGDTQYF
TRBJ1-6 few TRBV20-1 - TGCAGTGCTAGAGGCTTCTCACAGGGTGGTTCACCCCTCCACTTT CSARGFSQGGSPLHF
TRBJ2-1 few TRBV3-1 - TGTGCCAGCAGCCAAGAGTCTTACAATGAGCAGTTCTTC CASSQESYNEQFF
TRBJ2-6 many TRBV25-1 - TGTGCCAGCAGTGAAGGCGTGAATATCCTGACTTTC CASSEGVNILTF
TRBJ2-5 - TRBV6-2/TRBV6-3 TRBD2 TGTGCCAGCAGTAAGCTGACTAGCGAAAATATACAAGAGACCCAGTACTTC CASSKLTSENIQETQYF
TRBJ2-1 - TRBV6-1 - TGTGCCAGCAGTCCGACTCCCGGTCCCTACAATGAGCAGTTCTTC CASSPTPGPYNEQFF
TRBJ1-2 many TRBV29-1 - TGCGCAGTGTACGGCGACGTGATTAACTATGGCTACACCTTC CAVYGDVINYGYTF
TRBJ2-7 few TRBV5-1 - TGCGCCAGCAGCTTGAGGTTCGGGGAAACCTACGAGCAGTACTTC CASSLRFGETYEQYF
TRBJ2-7 - TRBV20-1 - TGCAGTGCTAAAATGGGACTGGATGGTCCCTACGAGCAGTACTTC CSAKMGLDGPYEQYF
TRBJ2-7 many TRBV5-1 - TGCGCCAGCAGCTTGGATGGACTGCTGTCCTACGAGCAGTACTTC CASSLDGLLSYEQYF
TRBJ1-3 many TRBV9 - TGTGCCAGCAGCGTAGACGCCGCAGGGAGCGCTGGAAACACCATATATTTT CASSVDAAGSAGNTIYF
TRBJ2-2 - TRBV27 TRBD2 TGTGCCAGCAGTTTAAGACTAGCGATATCCGGCACCGGGGAGCTGTTTTTT CASSLRLAISGTGELFF
TRBJ2-2 many TRBV10-1 - TGCGCCCCCATGGGGGGTGCTGGCACCGGGGAGCTGTTTTTT CAPMGGAGTGELFF
TRBJ2-5 few TRBV28 TRBD1 TGTGCCAGCAGTCGAACAGGGGGCTATGAGACCCAGTACTTC CASSRTGGYETQYF
TRBJ2-1 many TRBV2 - TGTGCCAGCAGTAGGGTGAATGAGCAGTTCTTC CASSRVNEQFF
TRBJ2-7 - TRBV29-1 - TGCAGCGTTTATGACGGGGGTCTCTACGAGCAGTACTTC CSVYDGGLYEQYF
TRBJ2-3 few TRBV29-1 - TGCAGCGTTGAAGGGAGAGTCACAGATACGCAGTATTTT CSVEGRVTDTQYF
TRBJ2-5 few TRBV7-9 - TGTGCCAGCAGCTTAGGTGTGGGAGGAGAAGAGACCCAGTACTTC CASSLGVGGEETQYF
TRBJ1-2 few TRBV7-2 - TGTGCCAGCAGGAGATCCTATGGCTACACCTTC CASRRSYGYTF
TRBJ2-7 many TRBV2 - TGTGCCAGCGTGCGACGGGGGAACTACGAGCAGTACTTC CASVRRGNYEQYF
TRBJ2-2 - TRBV4-3 - TGCGCCAGCAGCTTAGACTCTAGGGCCGGGGAGCTGTTTTTT CASSLDSRAGELFF
TRBJ2-6 few TRBV20-1 - TGCAGTGCCCGGGGTGGGGGTACCTGGGCCAACGTCCTGACTTTC CSARGGGTWANVLTF
TRBJ1-4 few TRBV12-3/TRBV12-4 TRBD1 TGTGCCAGCAGGTCGACAGGGGCTCCGACAGCTAATGAAAAACTGTTTTTT CASRSTGAPTANEKLFF
TRBJ2-7 - TRBV3-1 - TGTGCCAGCAGCCAAGGGCCAGCCGAGCAGTACTTC CASSQGPAEQYF
TRBJ2-7 few TRBV5-1 - TGCGCCAGCAGCTTAGTTTTCGGGTACGAGCAGTACTTC CASSLVFGYEQYF
TRBJ2-3 few TRBV5-1 TRBD1 TGCGCCAGCAGCTTCGCCGGACAGGGAGGCACAGATACGCAGTATTTT CASSFAGQGGTDTQYF
TRBJ2-1 - TRBV18 TRBD2 TGTGCCAGCTCACCACCTTCTAGCGGGAGGAATGAGCAGTTCTTC CASSPPSSGRNEQFF
TRBJ1-1 many TRBV27 TRBD1 TGTGCCAGCAATGACAGGGGCCTCATGAACACTGAAGCTTTCTTT CASNDRGLMNTEAFF
TRBJ1-1 - TRBV28 - TGTGCCAGCAGGGCAGGGTACACTGAAGCTTTCTTT CASRAGYTEAFF
TRBJ1-1 - TRBV7-2 TRBD1 TGTGCCAGCAGCCCGATAGGGACAGTGAACACTGAAGCTTTCTTT CASSPIGTVNTEAFF
TRBJ2-7 many TRBV3-1 - TGTGCCAGCAGCCATTCCAGGGTCAGCTACGAGCAGTACTTC CASSHSRVSYEQYF
TRBJ2-1 many TRBV5-1 - TGCGCCAGCAGCTTAATTCCCGGGGACTACAATGAGCAGTTCTTC CASSLIPGDYNEQFF
TRBJ2-1 - TRBV4-3 - TGCGCCAGCAGCCAAGACCGGGGTTTCTCCTACAATGAGCAGTTCTTC CASSQDRGFSYNEQFF
TRBJ2-7 few TRBV5-1 TRBD2 TGCGCCAGCAGCCTCTCTGGGGACTATGTTTACGAGCAGTACTTC CASSLSGDYVYEQYF
TRBJ2-3 few TRBV6-2/TRBV6-3 - TGTGCCAGCAGTTACTGGCGTGAGCTCACAGATACGCAGTATTTT CASSYWRELTDTQYF
TRBJ2-1 - TRBV7-8 TRBD1 TGTGCCAGCAGTAGAGACAGGGGGAATTACAATGAGCAGTTCTTC CASSRDRGNYNEQFF
TRBJ2-2 - TRBV6-4 TRBD1 TGTGCCAGCAGAGCCGGGACAGGTCCCGCCGGGGAGCTGTTTTTT CASRAGTGPAGELFF
TRBJ2-3 - TRBV20-1 - TGCAGTGCTAGCCCGGGCGGGACCGGCACAGATACGCAGTATTTT CSASPGGTGTDTQYF
TRBJ1-2 - TRBV3-1 - TGTGCCAGCAGCCCAACAGGACAGAGAATTCGCTACACCTTC CASSPTGQRIRYTF
TRBJ2-7 many TRBV27 - TGTGCCAGCAGTTTACGACAGGTACCGTACGAGCAGTACTTC CASSLRQVPYEQYF
TRBJ1-3 many TRBV7-6 - TGTGCCAGCAGCTTTAAAGGCCGGGACTCTGGAAACACCATATATTTT CASSFKGRDSGNTIYF
TRBJ2-7 - TRBV28 TRBD1 TGTGCCAGCAGAAAACAGGGGCACTACGAGCAGTACTTC CASRKQGHYEQYF
TRBJ2-7 few TRBV5-8 - TGTGCCAGCAGCGGAGCCCGAGGAGTCTACGAGCAGTACTTC CASSGARGVYEQYF
TRBJ2-4 many TRBV20-1 - TGCAGTGCTGGGACACCACTAGCCAAAAACATTCAGTACTTC CSAGTPLAKNIQYF
TRBJ1-2 many TRBV20-1 - TGCAGTGCTAGAGAAGGCAGCAACTATGGCTACACCTTC CSAREGSNYGYTF
TRBJ2-2 few TRBV2 TRBD1 TGTGCCAGCAGCGCCCCTGGACAGGGGGCTGCCGGGGAGCTGTTTTTT CASSAPGQGAAGELFF
TRBJ2-3 many TRBV6-5 - TGTGCCAGCAGTGGAGATACGCAGTATTTT CASSGDTQYF
TRBJ2-2 - TRBV5-1 TRBD2 TGCGCCAGCAGCAATAGCGGGGCCGGGGAGCTGTTTTTT CASSNSGAGELFF
TRBJ1-1 few TRBV20-1 TRBD1 TGCAGTGCCTCGACAGGGGCGAACACTGAAGCTTTCTTT CSASTGANTEAFF
TRBJ2-7 few TRBV4-1 TRBD2 TGCGCCAGCAGCCCGATAGGGCGGGGGGCAGGGGAGCAGTACTTC CASSPIGRGAGEQYF